The present T cell receptor beta chain was sequenced within a study of T cells after yellow fever vaccination. Background on the study: SMART-Seq v4 Ultra Low Input prepared the low-cell-number fractions.

Production of TCR cDNA was by 5'RACE template switching, which also added a universal primer site and UMIs. MiXCR was run by TCRdb on the 5' RACE reads, yielding one entry per CDR3 protein. In the table there are 300,000 to 350,000 distinct CDR3 sequences, approximately 11% of which are singletons. Between the trimmed V and J ends, which lost 0 bases and 5 bases, there was a span of 11 bases. This CDR3 has 14 amino acids. CDR1 and CDR2 from the germline V gene are SGHRS and YFSETQ. Overall study findings and caveats: Post-booster samples contained most primary-vaccination clones (approximately 97% CD4, approximately 88% CD8). Shared CD4/CD8 clonotypes were a small share, likely from convergent recombination.

The table lists this clonotype with a few counts. The antigen remains unidentified. The source of this sequence is a man between 18 and 35 years old who received the YFV17D yellow fever vaccine. The V and J genes are TRBV5-1 and TRBJ2-5; D uncertain. This specimen was CD4+ T cells sorted from PBMCs, taken 45 days after the yellow fever booster vaccination. CDR3 protein: CASSLGGAPETQYF. The CDR3 nucleotides read TGCGCCAGCAGCTTGGGAGGCGCCCCGGAGACCCAGTACTTC.